These T cell receptor beta chains were read from a single sample in a study of blood T cell repertoires in COVID-19. Sequencing was performed with immunoSEQ multiplex PCR; in TCRdb, only in-frame clones are kept and a portion is missing. In the table there are over 100,000 clones, 75% to 90% of which are singletons. The source material was peripheral blood. The source of these receptors is a human donor with acute or convalescent COVID-19. The donor label of this sample is uncertain. Each CDR3 is given with its conserved first and last residue. The D gene is left open where the match is weak. Some rows mark clone size as missing; the rest say once, few, many or name a class of expanded clone.

>TRBJ2-7|TRBD2|.|TRBV28
CASTKRTSGGEQYF
TGTGCCAGCACCAAGCGGACTAGCGGCGGCGAGCAGTACTTC
>TRBJ1-6|TRBD1|.|TRBV27
CASSLLGQGDNSPLHF
TGTGCCAGCAGTTTACTAGGACAGGGGGATAATTCACCCCTCCACTTT
>TRBJ2-5|.|.|TRBV18
CASEQAGGETQYF
TGTGCCAGCGAGCAGGCCGGAGGGGAGACCCAGTACTTC
>TRBJ1-2|TRBD1|.|TRBV19
CASSTGQGAYGYTF
TGTGCCAGTAGTACTGGACAGGGCGCCTATGGCTACACCTTC
>TRBJ2-1|.|.|TRBV3-1/TRBV3-2
CASSLTDYSYNEQFF
TGTGCCAGCAGCCTGACAGATTACTCCTACAATGAGCAGTTCTTC
>TRBJ2-3|TRBD2|.|TRBV2
CASSGGLVGADTQYF
TGTGCCAGCAGCGGGGGACTAGTAGGCGCAGATACGCAGTATTTT
>TRBJ1-4|.|.|TRBV28
CASSPYTNEKLFF
TGTGCCAGCAGTCCGTACACGAATGAAAAACTGTTTTTT
>TRBJ1-1|TRBD1|.|TRBV7-3
CASSLSGPGQGGLKTEAFF
TGTGCCAGCAGCTTAAGTGGTCCGGGACAGGGAGGTTTGAAGACTGAAGCTTTCTTT
>TRBJ1-2|TRBD1|.|TRBV18
CASSPGQGFGYTF
TGTGCCAGCTCACCCGGACAGGGGTTCGGCTACACCTTC
>TRBJ1-1|.|.|TRBV19
CASSPFQGKIQVKAFF
TGTGCCAGTAGTCCCTTCCAGGGAAAGATACAGGTGAAAGCTTTCTTT
>TRBJ2-7|.|.|TRBV20-1
CSATDTYEQYF
TGCAGTGCCACGGACACCTACGAGCAGTACTTC
>TRBJ1-1|.|.|TRBV7-7
CASSLERGTEAFF
TGTGCCAGCAGCTTAGAGCGGGGGACTGAAGCTTTCTTT
>TRBJ1-1|.|.|TRBV18
CASSPQGDNTEAFF
TGTGCCAGCTCACCACAGGGGGACAACACTGAAGCTTTCTTT
>TRBJ1-5|.|.|TRBV19
CASTLQGKTIYSNQPQHF
TGTGCCAGTACTCTACAGGGAAAAACAATCTATAGCAATCAGCCCCAGCATTTT
>TRBJ1-1|TRBD1|.|TRBV10-1
CASGTGVGDCSMNTEAFF
TGCGCCAGTGGGACAGGGGTAGGAGATTGCTCAATGAACACTGAAGCTTTCTTT
>TRBJ2-6|.|.|TRBV5-1
CASSEWGGLRSSGANVLTF
TGCGCCAGCTCCGAGTGGGGGGGGCTTCGATCCTCTGGGGCCAACGTCCTGACTTTC
>TRBJ2-1|.|.|TRBV27
CASSLLAESSYNEQFF
TGTGCCAGCAGTTTATTGGCGGAAAGCTCCTACAATGAGCAGTTCTTC
>TRBJ2-3|.|.|TRBV24-1
CATSDFSSTDTQYF
TGTGCCACCAGTGATTTTAGTTCCACAGATACGCAGTATTTT
>TRBJ2-2|.|.|TRBV11-1
CASPLDTGELFF
TGTGCCAGCCCCCTCGACACCGGGGAGCTGTTTTTT
>TRBJ2-7|TRBD1|.|TRBV28
CASSPGQESSYEQYF
TGTGCCAGCAGCCCAGGACAGGAGAGCTCCTACGAGCAGTACTTC
>TRBJ2-7|TRBD1|few|TRBV2
CASSDWGQGPYEQYF
TGTGCCAGCAGTGATTGGGGACAGGGACCCTACGAGCAGTACTTC
>TRBJ2-3|TRBD2|.|TRBV5-1
CASSPAPSGTSTDTQYF
TGCGCCAGCAGCCCCGCACCTAGCGGCACTAGCACAGATACGCAGTATTTT
>TRBJ2-2|TRBD1|.|TRBV15
CATSRDLVGQGPIGPGELFF
TGTGCCACCAGCAGAGATTTGGTGGGACAGGGCCCCATAGGGCCCGGGGAGCTGTTTTTT
>TRBJ1-2|TRBD1|.|TRBV6-1
CASSEALTGEALGYGYTF
TGTGCCAGCAGTGAAGCGTTGACAGGGGAGGCCTTAGGCTATGGCTACACCTTC
>TRBJ1-5|.|.|TRBV6-2/TRBV6-3
CASSYEHTGTNQPQHF
TGTGCCAGCAGTTACGAACACACAGGGACCAATCAGCCCCAGCATTTT
>TRBJ1-5|.|.|TRBV11-2
CASSPNGGGNQPQHF
TGTGCCAGCAGCCCAAATGGAGGGGGCAATCAGCCCCAGCATTTT
>TRBJ1-3|TRBD1|.|TRBV7-2
CASSPGDRYSGNTIYF
TGTGCCAGCAGCCCGGGGGACAGATACTCTGGAAACACCATATATTTT
>TRBJ1-6|.|.|TRBV11-1
CASSLGGLGSPLHF
TGTGCCAGCAGCTTAGGTGGACTCGGGTCACCCCTCCACTTT
>TRBJ1-4|TRBD1|.|TRBV5-4
CASSGQGANEKLFF
TGTGCCAGCAGCGGACAGGGGGCGAACGAAAAACTGTTTTTT
>TRBJ2-2|TRBD1|.|TRBV7-9
CASSPDLGTDTGELFF
TGTGCCAGCAGCCCCGACCTCGGGACAGACACCGGGGAGCTGTTTTTT
>TRBJ1-5|TRBD1|.|TRBV2
CASSGTGGYGNQPQHF
TGTGCCAGCAGTGGAACAGGGGGCTATGGCAATCAGCCCCAGCATTTT
>TRBJ2-2|.|.|TRBV4-1
CASSRRTSDTNTGELFF
TGCGCCAGCAGCCGCCGGACGTCGGACACAAACACCGGGGAGCTGTTTTTT
>TRBJ1-3|.|.|TRBV6-5
CASSYSARSGNTIYF
TGTGCCAGCAGTTACTCGGCTCGCTCTGGAAACACCATATATTTT
>TRBJ1-2|.|.|TRBV9
CASSVADSPNYGYTF
TGTGCCAGCAGCGTAGCGGACAGCCCTAACTATGGCTACACCTTC
>TRBJ2-1|.|.|TRBV18
CASSPGGEQFF
TGTGCCAGCTCACCGGGCGGGGAGCAGTTCTTC
>TRBJ1-1|.|.|TRBV6-5
CASSYGQLAFF
TGTGCCAGCAGTTACGGACAGTTAGCTTTCTTT
>TRBJ2-3|TRBD2|.|TRBV28
CASSPIAGGRRNTQYF
TGTGCCAGCAGTCCTATAGCGGGGGGGCGGAGAAATACGCAGTATTTT
>TRBJ2-2|.|.|TRBV10-3
CAISEAGSDIGTGELFF
TGTGCCATCAGTGAGGCAGGGTCTGATATTGGGACCGGGGAGCTGTTTTTT
>TRBJ1-2|.|.|TRBV14
CASSQDRRGGNYGYTF
TGTGCCAGCAGCCAAGATCGCCGTGGGGGGAACTATGGCTACACCTTC
>TRBJ1-1|.|.|TRBV7-9
CASSFSSRAGMNTEAFF
TGTGCCAGCAGCTTCTCTTCAAGGGCGGGGATGAACACTGAAGCTTTCTTT
>TRBJ2-3|TRBD2|.|TRBV7-9
CASAGGQDTQYF
TGTGCCAGCGCGGGGGGGCAAGATACGCAGTATTTT